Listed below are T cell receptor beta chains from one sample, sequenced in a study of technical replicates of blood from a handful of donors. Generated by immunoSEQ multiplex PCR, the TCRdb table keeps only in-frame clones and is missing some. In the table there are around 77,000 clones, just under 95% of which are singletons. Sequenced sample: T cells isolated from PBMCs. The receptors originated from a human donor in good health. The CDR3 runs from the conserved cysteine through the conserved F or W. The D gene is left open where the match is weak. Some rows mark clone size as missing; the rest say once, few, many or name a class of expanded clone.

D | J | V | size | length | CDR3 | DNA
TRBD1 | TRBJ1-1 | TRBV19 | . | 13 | CASSIDRGTEAFF | TGTGCCAGTAGTATCGACAGGGGCACTGAAGCTTTCTTT
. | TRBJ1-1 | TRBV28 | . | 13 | CASSLGGATEAFF | TGTGCCAGCAGTTTAGGAGGGGCCACTGAAGCTTTCTTT
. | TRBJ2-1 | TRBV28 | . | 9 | CASGAWQFF | TGTGCCAGCGGGGCTTGGCAGTTCTTC
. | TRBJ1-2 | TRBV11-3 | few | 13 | CASSLTGMHGYTF | TGTGCCAGCAGCTTAACAGGGATGCATGGCTACACCTTC
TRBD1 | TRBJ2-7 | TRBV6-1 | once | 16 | CASSVTSGTEPYEQYF | TGTGCCAGCAGTGTTACCTCCGGGACAGAGCCCTACGAGCAGTACTTC
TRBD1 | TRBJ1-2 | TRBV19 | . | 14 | CASSMGQGAGGYTF | TGTGCCAGTAGTATGGGACAGGGGGCTGGTGGCTACACCTTC
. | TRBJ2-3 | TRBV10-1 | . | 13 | CASSEAQTDTQYF | TGCGCCAGCAGTGAAGCCCAAACAGATACGCAGTATTTT
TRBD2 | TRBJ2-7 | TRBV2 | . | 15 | CASSYPGLVAYEQYF | TGTGCCAGCAGCTACCCCGGACTAGTGGCCTACGAGCAGTACTTC
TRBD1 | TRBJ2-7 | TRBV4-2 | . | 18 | CASSQASGQGLYHYEQYF | TGTGCCAGCAGCCAAGCTTCAGGACAGGGTCTTTACCACTACGAGCAGTACTTC
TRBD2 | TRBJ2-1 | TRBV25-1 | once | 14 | CASSGLAGYNEQFF | TGTGCCAGCAGTGGACTAGCGGGATACAATGAGCAGTTCTTC
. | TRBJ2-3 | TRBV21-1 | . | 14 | CADAGATSTDTQYF | TGTGCCGACGCTGGGGCGACTAGCACAGATACGCAGTATTTT
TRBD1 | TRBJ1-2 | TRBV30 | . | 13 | CAWSGQGASGYTF | TGTGCCTGGAGTGGACAGGGGGCCTCTGGCTACACCTTC
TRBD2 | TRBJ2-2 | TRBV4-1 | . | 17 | CASSQVTGGRKTGELFF | TGCGCCAGCAGCCAGGTCACTGGCGGGAGGAAGACCGGGGAGCTGTTTTTT
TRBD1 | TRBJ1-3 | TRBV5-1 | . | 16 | CASSLITGDSGNTIYF | TGCGCCAGCAGCTTGATTACAGGGGATTCTGGAAACACCATATATTTT
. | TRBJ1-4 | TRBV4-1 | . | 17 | CASSQDPPQGRNEKLFF | TGCGCCAGCAGCCAAGACCCCCCACAGGGAAGAAATGAAAAACTGTTTTTT
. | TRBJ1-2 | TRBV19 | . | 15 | CASSMVDRNLDGYTF | TGTGCCAGTAGTATGGTCGACAGAAATCTCGATGGCTACACCTTC
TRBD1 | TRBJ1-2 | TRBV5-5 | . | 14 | CASWRGLTNYGYTF | TGTGCCAGCTGGAGGGGGCTGACTAACTATGGCTACACCTTC
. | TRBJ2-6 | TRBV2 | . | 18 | CASHSFQTASSGANVLTF | TGTGCCAGCCACAGCTTCCAGACAGCTTCCTCTGGGGCCAACGTCCTGACTTTC
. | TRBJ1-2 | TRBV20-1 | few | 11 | CSARGGYGYTF | TGCAGTGCTAGGGGAGGTTATGGCTACACCTTC
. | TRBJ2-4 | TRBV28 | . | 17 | CASSPLPEDWAKNIQYF | TGTGCCAGCAGTCCCCTCCCCGAGGACTGGGCCAAAAACATTCAGTACTTC
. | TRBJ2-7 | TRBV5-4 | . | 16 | CASSLMGGPDIYEQYF | TGTGCCAGCAGCTTGATGGGGGGTCCGGACATCTACGAGCAGTACTTC
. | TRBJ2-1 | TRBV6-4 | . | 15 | CASSDAGLPYNEQFF | TGTGCCAGCAGTGACGCAGGTTTACCTTACAATGAGCAGTTCTTC
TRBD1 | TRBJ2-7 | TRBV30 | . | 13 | CAWSPGQNYEQYF | TGTGCCTGGAGCCCGGGACAGAACTACGAGCAGTACTTC
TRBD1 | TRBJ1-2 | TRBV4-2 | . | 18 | CASSQVDRGFRGVDGYTF | TGTGCCAGCAGCCAAGTGGACAGGGGATTCAGGGGGGTGGATGGCTACACCTTC
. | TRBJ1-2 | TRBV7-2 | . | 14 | CASSLGGAYYGYTF | TGTGCCAGCAGCTTGGGGGGGGCGTATTATGGCTACACCTTC
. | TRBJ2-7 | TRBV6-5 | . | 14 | CASSYKGASDEQYF | TGTGCCAGCAGTTACAAAGGGGCATCGGACGAGCAGTACTTC
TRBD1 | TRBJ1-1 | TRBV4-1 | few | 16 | CASSQPHGQGASEAFF | TGCGCCAGCAGCCAACCCCATGGACAGGGGGCCTCTGAAGCTTTCTTT
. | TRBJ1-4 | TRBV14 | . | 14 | CASRLGGTNEKLFF | TGTGCCAGCAGACTCGGGGGGACTAATGAAAAACTGTTTTTT
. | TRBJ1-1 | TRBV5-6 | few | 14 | CASSLGRGNTEAFF | TGTGCCAGCAGCTTGGGGCGGGGGAACACTGAAGCTTTCTTT
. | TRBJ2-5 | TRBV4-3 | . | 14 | CASSQDVGVETQYF | TGCGCCAGCAGCCAAGATGTAGGGGTCGAGACCCAGTACTTC
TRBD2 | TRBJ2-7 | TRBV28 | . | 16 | CASRGLAGGPPPEQYF | TGTGCCAGCAGGGGACTAGCGGGAGGGCCCCCCCCCGAGCAGTACTTC
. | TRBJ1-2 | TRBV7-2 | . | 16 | CASSLRFPGSNYGYTF | TGTGCCAGCAGCTTAAGGTTCCCGGGTAGTAACTATGGCTACACCTTC
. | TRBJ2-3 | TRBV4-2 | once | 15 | CASSQGIAAADTQYF | TGTGCCAGCAGCCAAGGAATAGCTGCGGCAGATACGCAGTATTTT
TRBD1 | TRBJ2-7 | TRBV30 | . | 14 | CAWSPGQGNYEQYF | TGTGCCTGGAGTCCCGGACAGGGGAACTACGAGCAGTACTTC
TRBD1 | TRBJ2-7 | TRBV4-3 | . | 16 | CASSHDRDRGVYEQYF | TGCGCCAGCAGCCATGACCGGGACAGGGGGGTCTACGAGCAGTACTTC